This T cell receptor (beta chain) appears in the sequencing data of a study of cytomegalovirus exposure and HLA in healthy donors. Study-wide results and caveats: A link between a missense DCLRE1C variant and TCR beta V- and J-gene trimming emerged from a later analysis.

Use of 60 Vbeta and 13 Jbeta primers characterized the PCR. Generated by immunoSEQ multiplex PCR, the TCRdb table keeps only in-frame clones and is missing some. This repertoire shows fewer than 250,000 clones, 60% to 85% found once; its top ten account for 1.6%. As concerns this clone: Its specificity is unknown.

This receptor was taken from a young woman in good health and CMV-seronegative. Sequencing was done on a sample of PBMCs.

CDR3 residues: CASSLLAGLNYGYTF. The CDR3 DNA sequence: TGTGCCAGCAGTTTATTAGCGGGACTGAACTATGGCTACACCTTC. The genes are TRBV27 and TRBJ1-2; possibly TRBD1 for D (5 bases). The ends were cut back, 1 base at V and 2 bases at J, with 11 bases in the middle. CDR3 length: 15 residues. Germline CDR1 reads MNHEY; CDR2 reads SMNVEV (reference sequence).